This T cell receptor (beta chain) was sequenced during a study of OX40 agonist ivuxolimab in advanced cancers. Germline lookup yields CDR1 LNHDA and CDR2 SQIVND (reference sequence). The CDR3 runs to 15 residues. The germline V and J ends were trimmed by 5 bases and 2 bases, with 12 bases remaining between them. Repertoires were generated with immunoSEQ multiplex PCR, while TCRdb's copy carries only in-frame clones and drops some. The table records tens of thousands of clones, around 82% of them present only once. V and J are TRBV19 and TRBJ1-4, with a weak D call TRBD1 (5 bases). The clonotype comes from an adult with an advanced solid tumor such as melanoma, head and neck, liver or kidney cancer. The source was CD4+ or CD8+ T cells sorted from blood, collected in a trial of the OX40 agonist ivuxolimab. The CDR3 region is CASSRSRATNEKLFF. CDR3 in DNA: TGTGCCAGTAGTCGGAGCAGGGCCACTAATGAAAAACTGTTTTTT.